This T cell receptor (beta chain) was obtained from a study of cytomegalovirus exposure and HLA in healthy donors. Study in general: Approximately 85 million unique TCRs from HLA-typed donors were held in an early data release.

The PCR ran on 60 Vbeta and 13 Jbeta primers. The protocol was immunoSEQ multiplex PCR, while the TCRdb copy is restricted to in-frame clones and leaves out a portion. The repertoire holds 180,000 or so clones, with 70% to 80% as singletons. About this clone: Its target is not known.

Study-wide results and limits: HLA alleles showed associations with 15,000 to 20,000 TCR beta sequences in a later analysis, at a 0.05 false discovery rate. An analysis was carried out at a later point. It showed that HLA-associated TCR beta chains were more clonally expanded than equally common non-associated chains. Reports credit the classifier with highly specific, highly sensitive diagnosis of cytomegalovirus status.

Germline CDR1 is WNHNN and CDR2 is SYGVQD (reference sequence). The V end was cut by 2 bases, the J end by 1 base, with 5 bases between. The CDR3 is 13 amino acids. The source of this sequence is a man aged 18 to 35 in good health and CMV-seronegative. This chain links TRBV10-1 with TRBJ1-1; a possible D gene is TRBD1 (5 bases). Sequencing was performed on PBMCs. The CDR3: CASSEQGNTEAFF. DNA for the CDR3: TGCGCCAGCAGTGAGCAGGGGAACACTGAAGCTTTCTTT.